Presented here are 23 T cell receptor beta chains from one specimen sequenced in a study of T cells in tuberculosis. Assay: immunoSEQ multiplex PCR; the TCRdb copy retains only in-frame clones and omits some. The sample has more than 35,000 clones, about 95% seen once. Sequencing used PBMCs. The receptors shown here come from a donor aged 10-35 years with latent tuberculosis or without tuberculosis infection.

The chain combines TRBV2 with TRBJ1-1; D is undetermined. The germline V and J ends were trimmed by 2 bases and 1 base, with 20 bases remaining between them. The CDR3 loop spans 18 amino acids. Germline assignment: CDR1 SNHLY and CDR2 FYNNEI. Here the CDR3 DNA reads TGTGCCAGCAGTGAAATCCCTCTTGGGGAGTGGGGGAACACTGAAGCTTTCTTT. This codes for CASSEIPLGEWGNTEAFF.

In DNA, the CDR3 is TGTGCCTGGAGTAGGCGGTTTGATAGCAATCAGCCCCAGCATTTT. Amino acids: CAWSRRFDSNQPQHF. This sequence joins TRBV30 and TRBJ1-5; D is uncertain. Trimming left V 2 bases short and J 0 bases short, with 11 bases between. Germline lookup yields CDR1 GTSNPN and CDR2 SVGIG (reference sequence). The CDR3 consists of 15 residues. The entire variable domain, with the rest obtained from reference TRBV30 and TRBJ1-5, is as follows: SQTIHQWPATLVQPVGSPLSLECTVEGTSNPNLYWYRQAAGRGLQLLFYSVGIGQISSEVPQNLSASRPQDRQFILSSKKLLLSDSGFYLCAWSRRFDSNQPQHFGDGTRLSIL.

V and J are TRBV6-6 and TRBJ1-5; 7 nucleotides match TRBD1. CDR1 MNHNY and CDR2 SVGAGI come from the germline V gene (reference sequence). V was clipped by 6 bases and J by 2 bases; unmatched bases: 10. The CDR3 has 16 amino acids. The CDR3 DNA follows: TGTGCCAGCAGACACGGATCCGACAGGGGCAATCAGCCCCAGCATTTT. Its protein product is CASRHGSDRGNQPQHF.

The chain recombines TRBV5-4 with TRBJ1-1; 8 nucleotides line up with TRBD1. The ends lost 4 bases at V and 1 base at J; junction bases unmatched: 6. CDR3 length: 15 amino acids. The V gene's germline CDR1 is SGHNT and CDR2 YYREEE (reference sequence). The CDR3 spells CASSMDRARNTEAFF. DNA for the CDR3: TGTGCCAGCAGCATGGACAGGGCGCGGAACACTGAAGCTTTCTTT. Using reference TRBV5-4 and TRBJ1-1 for the parts outside the CDR3, the full variable domain is ETGVTQSPTHLIKTRGQQVTLRCSSQSGHNTVSWYQQALGQGPQFIFQYYREEENGRGNFPPRFSGLQFPNYSSELNVNALELDDSALYLCASSMDRARNTEAFFGQGTRLTVV.

The J gene is TRBJ1-4, the V gene TRBV19, with TRBD1 identical over 7 bases. The CDR3 spans 14 residues. CDR1 is LNHDA, CDR2 SQIVND, per germline (reference sequence). After removal of 4 bases from V and 8 bases from J, the junction contained 7 bases not matched to a gene. This CDR3 is CASSTQGQSEKLFF. The CDR3 DNA follows: TGTGCCAGTAGTACACAGGGGCAGTCCGAAAAACTGTTTTTT. Filled out from reference TRBV19 and TRBJ1-4, the complete variable domain reads DGGITQSPKYLFRKEGQNVTLSCEQNLNHDAMYWYRQDPGQGLRLIYYSQIVNDFQKGDIAEGYSVSREKKESFPLTVTSAQKNPTAFYLCASSTQGQSEKLFFGSGTQLSVL.

The chain uses TRBV2 and TRBJ2-4, with TRBD2 matching over 14 bases. The CDR3 runs to 18 residues. V lost 8 bases and J lost 1; bases outside the gene matches: 10. The V gene's germline CDR1 is SNHLY and CDR2 FYNNEI. The CDR3 loop is CASSPTSGGARAKNIQYF. In DNA, the CDR3 is TGTGCCAGCTCACCGACTAGCGGGGGGGCCCGGGCCAAAAACATTCAGTACTTC.

The V gene is TRBV6-1, the J gene TRBJ1-1, with unresolved D. CDR1 and CDR2 (germline): MNHNS, SASEGT. The length of the CDR3 is 14 residues. Trimming took 4 bases from V and 6 from J, leaving 15 bases between them. DNA of the CDR3: TGTGCCAGCAGTGTGTGGGGAGGTGGCCCTGAAGCTTTCTTT. Protein: CASSVWGGGPEAFF.

V usage is TRBV2 and J usage is TRBJ1-1, with 11 positions matching TRBD1. Germline assignment: CDR1 SNHLY and CDR2 FYNNEI. The CDR3 spans 16 residues. After removal of 0 bases from V and 11 bases from J, the junction contained 11 bases not matched to a gene. This CDR3 is CASSEAPRGQGALAFF. As DNA, the CDR3 is TGTGCCAGCAGTGAAGCGCCTAGAGGACAGGGGGCATTGGCTTTCTTT.

The rearrangement links TRBV5-4 to TRBJ2-3, with D hard to call. The germline V gene encodes CDR1 SGHNT and CDR2 YYREEE (reference sequence). The V end was cut by 4 bases, the J end by 0 bases, with 6 bases between. The CDR3 extends over 13 amino acids. This CDR3 is CASSQTSTDTQYF. Written as DNA, the CDR3 is TGTGCCAGCAGCCAAACTAGCACAGATACGCAGTATTTT.

CDR3 sequence: CASSPGTGSYNEQFF. The CDR3 DNA reads as TGTGCCAGCTCGCCTGGGACAGGATCCTACAATGAGCAGTTCTTC. The rearrangement uses TRBV18 and TRBJ2-1; TRBD1 agrees at 8 bases. This CDR3 has 15 residues. J lost 1 base, V lost 6 bases, and 5 bases had no gene match. CDR1 is KGHSH and CDR2 is LQKENI in the germline V gene.

The chain links TRBV11-2 to TRBJ2-2, with D tentatively TRBD1 (5 bases). V shed 1 base and J shed 9 bases, with 6 bases lying between them. Germline V gene sequence: CDR1 SGHAT, CDR2 FQNNGV. The CDR3 runs 12 residues. CDR3 sequence reads: CASSLGGRELFF. The DNA for the CDR3 is TGTGCCAGCAGCTTAGGGGGCAGGGAGCTGTTTTTT.

The V gene is TRBV30, the J gene TRBJ2-5; TRBD1 matches 9 bases. There are 13 residues in the CDR3. CDR1 GTSNPN and CDR2 SVGIG come from the germline V gene (reference sequence). Trimming removed 0 bases from V and 5 bases from J; junction bases left unmatched: 1. The CDR3 sequence is CAWSVTGGETQYF. For the CDR3, the DNA is TGTGCCTGGAGTGTGACAGGGGGTGAGACCCAGTACTTC.

The chain links TRBV5-1 to TRBJ2-7; TRBD1 aligns across 8 bases. Germline values: CDR1 SGHRS, CDR2 YFSETQ. Trimming cost V 2 bases and J 4 bases; bases outside gene matches: 5. This CDR3 region has 14 residues. This CDR3 is CASSLQGVRYEQYF. DNA of the CDR3: TGCGCCAGCAGCTTACAGGGGGTCCGGTACGAGCAGTACTTC.

This chain connects TRBV18 to TRBJ1-2; 11 nucleotides align to TRBD1. Germline values: CDR1 KGHSH, CDR2 LQKENI. CDR3 size: 15 residues. J lost 2 bases, V lost 3 bases, and 2 bases had no gene match. The CDR3 DNA reads TGTGCCAGCTCACCCGGGACAGGGGGAAACTATGGCTACACCTTC. Its protein is CASSPGTGGNYGYTF.

J is TRBJ2-7 and V is TRBV19, with a weak D call TRBD2 (5 bases). V lost 5 bases, J lost 3 bases, and 17 bases lay in between. Germline V gives CDR1 LNHDA, CDR2 SQIVND (reference sequence). The CDR3 loop spans 15 amino acids. The CDR3 nucleotides are TGTGCCAGTAGTCCCATTACTAACGGGGTCTACGAGCAGTACTTC. It encodes CASSPITNGVYEQYF.

The V gene is TRBV12-5, the J gene TRBJ1-1; TRBD1 agrees at 8 bases. The V and J ends lost 0 bases and 3 bases, in that order; junction bases with no gene match: 15. In germline, CDR1 is LGHNT, CDR2 FRNRAP. This CDR3 spans 19 amino acids. CDR3 loop: CASGLVRGRGPFSDTEAFF. CDR3 coding DNA: TGTGCTAGTGGTTTGGTACGGGGCAGGGGGCCATTTTCGGACACTGAAGCTTTCTTT.

CDR3 coding DNA: TGCAGCGTATCACAGGGGACGGTGGAAACCGGGGAGCTGTTTTTT. Its protein is CSVSQGTVETGELFF. The chain couples TRBV29-1 to TRBJ2-2, with 7 bases that match TRBD1. CDR1 is SQVTM and CDR2 is ANQGSEA in the germline V gene. CDR3 length: 15 amino acids. J lost 5 bases, V lost 6 bases, and 12 bases had no gene match.

The chain recombines TRBV27 with TRBJ1-1; D is undetermined. V lost 6 bases and J lost 4, with 15 bases in between. This CDR3 is 14 amino acids long. CDR1 is MNHEY, CDR2 SMNVEV, per germline (reference sequence). The DNA for the CDR3 is TGTGCCAGCAGCGAGTGGGGTGGGAGCACTGAAGCTTTCTTT. This sequence encodes CASSEWGGSTEAFF.

This chain connects TRBV6-5 to TRBJ2-3; 7 nucleotides align to TRBD2. V lost 6 bases to trimming and J lost 2 bases; unmatched junction nucleotides: 8. Germline V gene data show CDR1 as MNHEY and CDR2 as SVGAGI. CDR3 length equals 15 residues. CDR3 bases: TGTGCCAGCAGGCGTCTGGGACTATCCACAGATACGCAGTATTTT. It encodes CASRRLGLSTDTQYF.

The chain recombines TRBV12-5 with TRBJ1-6; D might be TRBD1 (5 bases). Per the germline V gene, CDR1 is LGHNT and CDR2 is FRNRAP. CDR3 length: 15 amino acids. V was trimmed by 0 bases and J by 9 bases, leaving 12 bases between them. CDR3 DNA: TGTGCTAGTGGTTTGGTACTACAGGAGTGTTCACCCCTCCACTTT. It is translated as CASGLVLQECSPLHF.

The chain has TRBV6-1 and TRBJ2-4; possible D gene TRBD2, 6 bases. CDR3 length: 15 residues. V was shortened by 8 bases and J by 6 bases, with 20 bases between the two germline ends. CDR1 is MNHNS, CDR2 SASEGT, per germline. CDR3 sequence: CASEIGRGRRNIQYF. The DNA for the CDR3 is TGTGCCAGCGAAATTGGGCGGGGCCGTAGAAACATTCAGTACTTC.

This rearrangement joins TRBV7-2 to TRBJ2-1; D unclear. CDR1 and CDR2 from the germline V gene are SGHTA and FQGNSA. There are 12 residues in the CDR3. Deletions cut 4 bases from V and 6 bases from J, with 7 bases between. CDR3 region: CASSSHINEQFF. The CDR3 DNA reads as TGTGCCAGCAGCTCTCACATCAATGAGCAGTTCTTC.

This clone is a singleton in its sample. The chain recombines TRBV18 with TRBJ2-1, with D maybe TRBD1 (6 bases). Trimming removed 3 bases from V and 1 base from J, with 10 bases in between. Germline CDR1 and CDR2: KGHSH and LQKENI. The CDR3 contains 15 residues. CDR3 residues: CASSPTGDSYNEQFF. The CDR3 DNA reads TGTGCCAGCTCACCGACAGGAGATTCCTACAATGAGCAGTTCTTC.